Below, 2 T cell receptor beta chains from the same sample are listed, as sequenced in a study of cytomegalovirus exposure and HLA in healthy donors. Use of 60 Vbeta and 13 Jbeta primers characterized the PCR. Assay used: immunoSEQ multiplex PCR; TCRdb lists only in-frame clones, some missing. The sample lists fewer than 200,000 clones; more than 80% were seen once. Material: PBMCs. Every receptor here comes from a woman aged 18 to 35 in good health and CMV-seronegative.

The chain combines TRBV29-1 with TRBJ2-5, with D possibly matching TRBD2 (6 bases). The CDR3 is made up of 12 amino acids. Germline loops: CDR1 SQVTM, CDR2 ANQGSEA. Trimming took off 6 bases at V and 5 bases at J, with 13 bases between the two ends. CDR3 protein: CSVGLSGETQYF. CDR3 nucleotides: TGCAGCGTGGGACTTAGTGGTGAGACCCAGTACTTC.

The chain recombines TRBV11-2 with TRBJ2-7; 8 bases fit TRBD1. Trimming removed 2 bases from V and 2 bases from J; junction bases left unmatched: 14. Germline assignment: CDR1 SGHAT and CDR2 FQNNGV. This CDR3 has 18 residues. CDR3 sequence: CASSLSPGRTGITYEQYF. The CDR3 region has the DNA TGTGCCAGCAGCTTAAGTCCGGGGAGGACAGGGATTACCTACGAGCAGTACTTC.